The 28 T cell receptor beta chains in this list originate from one sample, sequenced in a study of cytomegalovirus exposure and HLA in healthy donors. The PCR had 60 Vbeta and 13 Jbeta primers. The table came from immunoSEQ multiplex PCR; TCRdb's copy has only in-frame clones and leaves some out. In the table there are 95,000 to 150,000 clones, over 70% of which are singletons. The sample consisted of PBMCs. The receptors derive from a man aged 18 to 29 in good health and CMV-seropositive.

V usage is TRBV13 and J usage is TRBJ2-5; TRBD1 matches 7 bases. The J call may be incorrect, as the DNA end agrees better with TRBJ2-7. The length of the CDR3 is 13 residues. Looked up from germline, CDR1 is PRHDT and CDR2 is FYEKMQ (reference sequence). CDR3 DNA: TGTGCCAGCAGCACAGGGGCCAGGGGCGAGCAGTACTTC. Encoded protein: CASSTGARGEQYF.

This clone appeared a single time. V gene TRBV4-3 combines with J gene TRBJ2-3; D call uncertain. The germline gives CDR1 LGHNA, CDR2 YSLEER. The CDR3 contains 14 residues. V was cut by 0 bases and J by 0 bases, with 4 bases left in between. This CDR3 is CASSQDRSTDTQYF. The DNA of the CDR3 is TGCGCCAGCAGCCAAGATCGGAGCACAGATACGCAGTATTTT.

The chain recombines TRBV4-3 with TRBJ2-7; maybe TRBD2 (5 bases). This CDR3 comprises 15 residues. CDR1 is LGHNA and CDR2 is YSLEER in the germline V gene. V was pared by 1 base and J by 0 bases, with 10 bases between. The CDR3 region is CASSQGGSSSYEQYF. CDR3 in DNA: TGCGCCAGCAGCCAAGGAGGGTCTAGCTCCTACGAGCAGTACTTC.

The rearrangement links TRBV30 to TRBJ1-1; TRBD1 is a possible D gene (5 bases). V was clipped by 2 bases and J by 8 bases, with 9 bases between them. The CDR3 runs 11 residues. CDR1 and CDR2 from the germline V gene are GTSNPN and SVGIG (reference sequence). CDR3 amino acids: CAWSQDREAFF. CDR3 DNA sequence: TGTGCCTGGAGTCAAGACAGAGAAGCTTTCTTT.

The chain is built from TRBV11-2 and TRBJ2-7; TRBD2 matches 12 bases. The CDR3 extends over 16 amino acids. From germline, CDR1 is SGHAT and CDR2 FQNNGV. After removal of 5 bases from V and 2 bases from J, the junction contained 7 bases not matched to a gene. CDR3 coding DNA: TGTGCCAGCAGCCGAAACCTAGCGGGAGGGCCCTACGAGCAGTACTTC. It encodes CASSRNLAGGPYEQYF.

The chain links TRBV7-9 to TRBJ2-5; D unresolved. This CDR3 is 12 amino acids long. The germline V and J ends were trimmed by 5 bases and 5 bases, with 9 bases remaining between them. Germline V gives CDR1 SEHNR, CDR2 FQNEAQ (reference sequence). In DNA, the CDR3 is TGTGCCAGCAGCCCCCTCCTGGAGACCCAGTACTTC. It codes for CASSPLLETQYF.

The chain carries TRBV27 and TRBJ2-5; no definite D call. V shed 0 bases and J shed 3 bases, with 14 bases lying between them. The CDR3 extends over 16 amino acids. Per the germline V gene, CDR1 is MNHEY and CDR2 is SMNVEV (reference sequence). The CDR3 loop is CASSLSPLPSKETQYF. As DNA, the CDR3 is TGTGCCAGCAGTTTATCCCCTCTACCCTCAAAAGAGACCCAGTACTTC.

V and J are TRBV6-5 and TRBJ1-5; TRBD1 is a possible D gene (5 bases). The V end lost 6 bases, the J end lost 6 bases, and 12 bases lay between the germline ends. CDR1 is MNHEY, CDR2 SVGAGI, per germline. This CDR3 comprises 13 residues. CDR3 nucleotides: TGTGCCAGCAGCCCCGGGGGATCTCAGCCCCAGCATTTT. The encoded protein is CASSPGGSQPQHF.

Here the CDR3 DNA reads TGTGCCAGCCACCGGGCGTCGGGAGAGCAGTACTTC. Translation: CASHRASGEQYF. The chain links TRBV7-2 to TRBJ2-7, with D perhaps TRBD2 (5 bases). This CDR3 has 12 residues. V shed 8 bases and J shed 7 bases, with 15 bases lying between them. The germline V gene has CDR1 SGHTA and CDR2 FQGNSA.

This rearrangement joins TRBV5-1 to TRBJ2-2; TRBD1 matches at 8 bases. V shed 4 bases, J shed 5 bases, and the junction held 13 bases outside the gene matches. CDR1 SGHRS and CDR2 YFSETQ come from the germline V gene. This CDR3 is 17 amino acids long. The CDR3 DNA is TGCGCCAGCAGCGTCGGGGCAGGGGGCGCTTGGACCGGGGAGCTGTTTTTT. Its translation: CASSVGAGGAWTGELFF.

This clone was detected once. The V call is TRBV18, the J call TRBJ2-1, with 8 bases that match TRBD1. V trimming: 5 bases; J trimming: 6 bases; junction bases outside the gene matches: 15. This CDR3 comprises 17 residues. Germline assignment: CDR1 KGHSH and CDR2 LQKENI. CDR3 residues: CASSRGQGASGANEQFF. For the CDR3, the DNA is TGTGCCAGCTCAAGAGGACAGGGTGCATCGGGGGCCAATGAGCAGTTCTTC.

The chain carries TRBV6-4 and TRBJ2-7; unclear D gene. Per germline, CDR1 MRHNA and CDR2 SNTAGT. The CDR3 runs 10 residues. The germline V and J ends were trimmed by 10 bases and 4 bases, with 8 bases remaining between them. The CDR3 loop reads CAINNYEQYF. The CDR3 coding sequence is TGTGCCATTAACAATTACGAGCAGTACTTC.

The chain combines TRBV2 with TRBJ1-5; 8 bases line up with TRBD1. The CDR3 consists of 15 residues. Germline loops: CDR1 SNHLY, CDR2 FYNNEI. V gave up 5 bases and J gave up 4 bases; unmatched junction bases: 7. CDR3 protein: CASSYRDRRNQPQHF. DNA of the CDR3: TGTGCCAGCAGTTACCGGGACAGGCGGAATCAGCCCCAGCATTTT.

The rearrangement joins TRBV2 to TRBJ2-1; D is unclear. The V end was cut by 3 bases, the J end by 10 bases, with 10 bases between. Germline V gene sequence: CDR1 SNHLY, CDR2 FYNNEI. The CDR3 spans 12 residues. The DNA for the CDR3 is TGTGCCAGCAGTGAGAGTAAAAAGGAGCAGTTCTTC. This sequence encodes CASSESKKEQFF.

The chain uses TRBV19 and TRBJ2-5, with 10 bases lining up with TRBD2. CDR3 size: 14 residues. Per germline, CDR1 LNHDA and CDR2 SQIVND (reference sequence). The ends lost 4 bases at V and 3 bases at J; junction bases unmatched: 2. CDR3 bases: TGTGCCAGTAGTACAACTAGCGGGGAAGAGACCCAGTACTTC. Amino acid sequence: CASSTTSGEETQYF.

CDR3 nucleotides: TGCGCCAGCAGCCAGGAGATCCAGACAGACCCGGAGCAAGAGACCCAGTACTTC. Translated, it gives CASSQEIQTDPEQETQYF. This chain joins TRBV4-3 and TRBJ2-5; tentatively, D is TRBD1 (5 bases). V lost 3 bases, J lost 2 bases, and 22 bases lay in between. Germline V gene data show CDR1 as LGHNA and CDR2 as YSLEER. The CDR3 is made up of 18 amino acids.

The chain carries TRBV6-6 and TRBJ2-5; D is possibly TRBD1 (6 bases). Germline V gene lookup returns CDR1 MNHNY and CDR2 SVGAGI (reference sequence). V was pared by 5 bases and J by 1 base, with 11 bases between. The CDR3 consists of 14 residues. The CDR3: CASSKQGFQETQYF. CDR3 DNA sequence: TGTGCCAGCAGTAAACAGGGCTTCCAAGAGACCCAGTACTTC.

The V call is TRBV6-6, the J call TRBJ2-7; 8 nucleotides line up with TRBD1. The V and J ends lost 6 bases and 6 bases, in that order; junction bases with no gene match: 7. This CDR3 comprises 13 residues. Germline V gene data show CDR1 as MNHNY and CDR2 as SVGAGI (reference sequence). This chain's CDR3 is CASSDRGLGEQYF. The DNA of the CDR3 is TGTGCCAGCAGCGACAGGGGTTTGGGCGAGCAGTACTTC.

The CDR3 nucleotides read TGTGCCAGCAGCGGAACAGGACAGGGGGTCTACGAGCAGTACTTC. Encoded protein: CASSGTGQGVYEQYF. This rearrangement joins TRBV5-6 to TRBJ2-7, with 10 bases that match TRBD1. With 4 bases clipped from V and 3 bases from J, the junction kept 7 bases outside the gene matches. The length of the CDR3 is 15 residues. CDR1 is SGHDT and CDR2 is YYEEEE in the germline V gene.

With respect to this clone: Mismatch with germline at one junction end may stem from a read error. This chain links TRBV7-9 with TRBJ1-2, with TRBD1 matching over 8 bases. Germline assignment: CDR1 SEHNR and CDR2 FQNEAQ (reference sequence). The CDR3 has 17 residues. As DNA, the CDR3 is TGTTCCAGCCACGGGGTCGTCAGGGGGCGGCCTAACTATGGCTACACCTTC. It yields the protein CSSHGVVRGRPNYGYTF.

Worth noting for this clone: Germline and junction disagree at one end, which may indicate a read error. J is TRBJ2-3 and V is TRBV29-1; 9 bases align to TRBD2. The germline gives CDR1 SQVTM, CDR2 ANQGSEA. The CDR3 has 16 residues. CDR3 nucleotide sequence: TGCAGCGTTGCGCCCAGCGGGGGGCTTAGCACAGATACGCAGTGTTTT. Amino acid sequence: CSVAPSGGLSTDTQCF.

This clone was observed a single time. V and J are TRBV7-2 and TRBJ1-1; the D is unclear. V was shortened by 4 bases and J by 7 bases, with 13 bases between the two germline ends. CDR1 and CDR2 from the germline V gene are SGHTA and FQGNSA. This CDR3 contains 13 residues. The chain's CDR3 is CASSSDGDYEAFF. The CDR3 nucleotides are TGTGCCAGCAGCTCTGACGGGGATTATGAAGCTTTCTTT.

The rearrangement joins TRBV7-9 to TRBJ2-5; D call uncertain. V was trimmed by 4 bases and J by 1 base, leaving 10 bases between them. CDR1 and CDR2 (germline): SEHNR, FQNEAQ (reference sequence). The CDR3 is 14 amino acids. The CDR3 DNA is TGTGCCAGCAGCTATCCGGTTCTCCAAGAGACCCAGTACTTC. It codes for CASSYPVLQETQYF. Based on the CDR3 plus reference TRBV7-9 and TRBJ2-5, the full variable domain is DTGVSQNPRHKITKRGQNVTFRCDPISEHNRLYWYRQTLGQGPEFLTYFQNEAQLEKSRLLSDRFSAERPKGSFSTLEIQRTEQGDSAMYLCASSYPVLQETQYFGPGTRLLVL.

On this clone itself: Other DNA sequences in this sample translate to the same CDR3. V is TRBV6-5 and J is TRBJ2-7, with unresolved D. Germline CDR1 MNHEY, CDR2 SVGAGI. CDR3 size: 14 residues. The ends were cut back, 5 bases at V and 2 bases at J, with 13 bases in the middle. The CDR3 DNA sequence: TGTGCCAGCAGTCACACGCCCCTCCCCTACGAGCAGTACTTC. Translated, it gives CASSHTPLPYEQYF.

The chain has TRBV5-4 and TRBJ2-7; D is perhaps TRBD1 (6 bases). This CDR3 region has 13 residues. With 2 bases removed from V and 2 bases from J, the gap between germline ends came to 8 bases. Germline-derived CDR1 and CDR2 are SGHNT and YYREEE (reference sequence). The CDR3 here is CASSFTGTYEQYF. In nucleotides, the CDR3 is TGTGCCAGCAGCTTTACAGGGACCTACGAGCAGTACTTC. The variable domain in full, completed from reference TRBV5-4 and TRBJ2-7, reads ETGVTQSPTHLIKTRGQQVTLRCSSQSGHNTVSWYQQALGQGPQFIFQYYREEENGRGNFPPRFSGLQFPNYSSELNVNALELDDSALYLCASSFTGTYEQYFGPGTRLTVT.

Notes on this clone: Other DNA sequences within the sample encode an identical CDR3. This chain connects TRBV5-6 to TRBJ1-4; D uncertain. Trimming removed 0 bases at V and 3 bases at J, with 9 bases between. Germline assignment: CDR1 SGHDT and CDR2 YYEEEE. This CDR3 contains 15 residues. The CDR3 protein is CASSLGGHSNEKLFF. DNA for the CDR3: TGTGCCAGCAGCTTGGGTGGGCATTCTAATGAAAAACTGTTTTTT.

This clone appeared once. This chain uses TRBV5-6 with TRBJ2-7; TRBD1 agrees at 8 bases. The V gene's germline CDR1 is SGHDT and CDR2 YYEEEE. With V trimmed by 3 bases and J by 5 bases, 10 bases remained unmatched. The CDR3 totals 15 residues. Here the CDR3 reads CASSSADRGQNEQYF. CDR3 nucleotides: TGTGCCAGCAGCTCAGCAGACAGGGGCCAGAACGAGCAGTACTTC.

The V and J genes are TRBV5-1 and TRBJ2-7; weak D call: TRBD1 (6 bases). V dropped 2 bases and J dropped 0 bases, with 15 bases sitting between them. The CDR3 is 16 amino acids. The germline V gene encodes CDR1 SGHRS and CDR2 YFSETQ. The CDR3, as DNA: TGCGCCAGCAGCTTTGAGGGGGAACACAGCTCCTACGAGCAGTACTTC. It encodes CASSFEGEHSSYEQYF.